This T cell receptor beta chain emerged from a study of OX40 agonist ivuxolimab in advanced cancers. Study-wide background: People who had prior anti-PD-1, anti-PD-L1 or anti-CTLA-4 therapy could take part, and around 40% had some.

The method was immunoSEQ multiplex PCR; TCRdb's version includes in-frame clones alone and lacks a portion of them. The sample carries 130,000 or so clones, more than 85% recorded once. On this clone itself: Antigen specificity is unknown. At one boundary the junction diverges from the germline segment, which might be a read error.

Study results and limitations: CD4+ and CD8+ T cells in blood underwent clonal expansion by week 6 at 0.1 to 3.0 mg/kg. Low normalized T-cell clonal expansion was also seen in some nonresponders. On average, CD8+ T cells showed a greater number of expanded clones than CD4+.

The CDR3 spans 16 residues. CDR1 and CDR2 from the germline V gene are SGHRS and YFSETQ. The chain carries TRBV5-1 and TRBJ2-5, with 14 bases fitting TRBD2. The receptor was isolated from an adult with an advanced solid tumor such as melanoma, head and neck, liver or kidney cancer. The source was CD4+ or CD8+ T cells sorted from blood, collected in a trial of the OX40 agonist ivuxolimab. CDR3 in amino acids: CASSTGTSGGQEAQYF. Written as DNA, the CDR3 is TGCGCCAGCAGCACGGGGACTAGCGGGGGTCAAGAGGCCCAGTACTTC.